This T cell receptor (beta chain) was found in a study of shared clonotypes between healthy human individuals. Clones were read by immunoSEQ multiplex PCR, and TCRdb kept only the in-frame ones, dropping some. The data show 1.6 million or so clones, approximately 98.5% seen once. This clone was seen a single time. Germline V gene data show CDR1 as SGHTA and CDR2 as FQGNSA. Germline trimming cut 1 base from V and 4 bases from J; bases unmatched to any gene: 5. This CDR3 contains 16 residues. Each of the donors was a healthy adult who was HIV-negative and had not had a recent acute infection or vaccination.

The sequence came from a man in his thirties or forties in good health. The sample was naive CD4+ T cells sorted from blood. Subset meaning: CD45RA+ positively selected. J is TRBJ2-3 and V is TRBV7-2, with TRBD2 identical over 10 bases. The CDR3 loop is CASSLVASGSADTQYF. For the CDR3, the DNA is TGTGCCAGCAGCTTAGTGGCTAGCGGGAGTGCAGATACGCAGTATTTT.